This is a list of T cell receptor beta chains from one sample in a study of blood T cell repertoires in COVID-19. Data came from immunoSEQ multiplex PCR; TCRdb stores just in-frame clones and leaves some out. The sample consists of hundreds of thousands of clones, 88% of them appearing once. Sequencing input: peripheral blood. The receptors were sampled from a man aged 35 to 55 with acute or convalescent COVID-19. Both conserved end residues are part of each CDR3.

>TRBJ1-4|TRBV30
CAWSLSNEKLFF
>TRBJ2-3|TRBV5-1
CASSPSGGAADTQYF
>TRBJ2-2|TRBV18
CASSPKSQGASGELFF
>TRBJ1-2|TRBV4-1
CASSQRQEPNYGYTF
>TRBJ1-3|TRBV3-1/TRBV3-2
CASSLTTGSGNTIYF
>TRBJ1-6|TRBV5-5
CASSLYPGSDSPLHF
>TRBJ1-4|TRBV27
CASSLAGTVVEKLFF
>TRBJ1-2|TRBV18
CASSPGQTEFYGYTF
>TRBJ2-7|TRBV29-1
CSVVGLADESYEQYF
>TRBJ2-1|TRBV5-1
CASRLNPTGYNEQFF
>TRBJ2-1|TRBV4-1
CASSQEASRNENEQFF
>TRBJ2-5|TRBV5-1
CASSPYAHLEETQYF
>TRBJ2-3|TRBV5-5
CASSWIQGSPDTQYF
>TRBJ2-1|TRBV6-4
CATSTGGGGSHEQFF
>TRBJ2-5|TRBV5-8
CASSLGVGTSEETQYF
>TRBJ1-5|TRBV5-4
CASSQGGDSNQPQHF
>TRBJ2-5|TRBV11-2
CASRATGTGDWETQYF
>TRBJ1-6|TRBV19
CASKISYRTEINSPLHF
>TRBJ2-7|TRBV7-7
CASSLDRGRPYEQYF
>TRBJ2-5|TRBV7-2
CASSRGRRQETQYF
>TRBJ1-4|TRBV28
CASKSREKLFF
>TRBJ2-3|TRBV3-1/TRBV3-2
CASSQVRGGQDTQYF
>TRBJ2-1|TRBV5-1
CASALTSGIYNEQFF
>TRBJ2-4|TRBV18
CASSPGGTGSGSDIQYF
>TRBJ1-1|TRBV5-1
CASSLGPGGNSEAFF
>TRBJ2-1|TRBV25-1
CASTRGTEQFF
>TRBJ2-5|TRBV24-1
CATSDRPDSGPGAQYF
>TRBJ2-3|TRBV5-1
CASSLATKALTDTQYF
>TRBJ1-1|TRBV7-2
CASSRHRNTEAFF
>TRBJ1-2|TRBV7-3
CASSLGSGGRGYTF
>TRBJ2-7|TRBV28
CASSFPRLAGVKEQYF
>TRBJ2-5|TRBV5-6
CASSDLGPRETQYF
>TRBJ2-1|TRBV4-1
CASSQEGAGGYVSSYNEQFF
>TRBJ1-2|TRBV14
CASSQVKGQGVHSYGYTF
>TRBJ1-1|TRBV7-8
CASSLNWRGSRNTEAFF
>TRBJ1-5|TRBV11-3
CASSPELWPALVQPQHF
>TRBJ2-1|TRBV4-1
CASTPAQGRGYNEQFF
>TRBJ1-5|TRBV11-1
CASSLSGPSPQHF
>TRBJ2-3|TRBV18
CASSGDRGFTQYF
>TRBJ1-4|TRBV6-6
CASSPPSGQGGNEKLFF
>TRBJ1-1|TRBV15
CATSSPQGSTEAFF
>TRBJ2-3|TRBV28
CASTSGSEGTDTQYF
>TRBJ1-2|TRBV4-1
CASSQDTVPYGYTF
>TRBJ1-1|TRBV6-5
CASSYGTGYTEAFF
>TRBJ1-2|TRBV6-5
CASSISQGQSGYTF
>TRBJ2-5|TRBV3-1/TRBV3-2
CASSLGGLAGARVETQYF
>TRBJ1-1|TRBV7-9
CASSLGRGGITEAFF
>TRBJ1-1|TRBV5-1
CASSLDYGPDRKDFF
>TRBJ1-1|TRBV2
CASSWVGAGTEAFF
>TRBJ2-7|TRBV27
CASSFLGGAAYEQYF
>TRBJ1-3|TRBV30
CAWSGNSGNTIYF
>TRBJ2-4|TRBV30
CAWSKTVAKNIQYF
>TRBJ2-2|TRBV4-1
CASSLVQGFTNTGELFF
>TRBJ2-5|TRBV28
CASSFQRGLQETQYF